The sample holds many counts of the clone carrying this T cell receptor beta chain. What it binds is not known. This sample stems from a study of regulatory T cells in long-lasting Graves disease. Study-level results: The study found TRBV28, TRBJ1-2 and TRBJ2-5 favored in persistent disease.

According to the study, TCR beta libraries were built with iRepertoire HTBI primers and CDR3-region Arm-PCR. TCRdb re-derived calls from the multiplex PCR reads in MiXCR, one entry per CDR3 protein. Of around 360,000 distinct CDR3 sequences listed, 16% are singletons. The time point: newly diagnosed GD, antithyroid drugs for less than 3 months. Isolated PBMC RNA provided the starting material for the TCR library. With 4 bases clipped from V and 2 bases from J, the junction kept 8 bases outside the gene matches. This CDR3 is built from 16 residues. These data also formed part of another study, on T cells in Graves' hyperthyroidism and ophthalmopathy. This second study says: Patients were aged 18 to 65, had disease duration under 2 months, and had newly diagnosed hyperthyroidism. Initially, a first-round RT-PCR of the TCR CDR3 employed the HTBI primer set.

Sequences were derived from peripheral blood mononuclear cells (PBMCs), sampled at new diagnosis, from a patient treated with antithyroid drugs. The sequence was obtained from a woman under 30 with Graves disease. The gene calls are TRBV12-3 or TRBV12-4 and TRBJ2-3; 8 bases agree with TRBD1. The CDR3, as DNA: TGTGCCAGCAGTTCCCGAAACAGGGGGTTCACAGATACGCAGTATTTT. It is translated as CASSSRNRGFTDTQYF.